This T cell receptor (beta chain) derives from a study of T-cell memory formation after mild COVID-19. Background on the study: TCR clustering was largely donor specific.

Findings of the study overall: CD4+ contracting clones were mainly CM and EM; CD8+ ones, EMRA. Later expanders leaned CD4+, whereas day 15 to 85 contracting clones were balanced CD4/CD8. There were some responding clones in pre-infection memory, which suggested that cross-reactive memory had joined.

CDR1 DFQATT and CDR2 SNEGSKA come from the germline V gene (reference sequence). Trimming removed 3 bases from V and 3 bases from J, with 10 bases in between. This CDR3 comprises 13 residues. Only a few counts were recorded for this clonotype. Its matching antigen is unknown. TCRdb fed the 5' RACE reads into MiXCR, producing one record per CDR3 protein. The sample lists 470,000 or so distinct CDR3 sequences; about 23% were seen once. The V gene is TRBV20-1, the J gene TRBJ2-3; the D gene is possibly TRBD2 (5 bases). Sequencing used PBMCs or a T cell subset sorted from them (not recorded which). The TCR originated in an adult woman who had mild COVID-19 (a few samples of this study predate the infection). Cell type and time point are not known. The CDR3: CSARFEGTDTQYF. CDR3 nucleotides: TGCAGTGCTAGGTTTGAGGGAACAGATACGCAGTATTTT.